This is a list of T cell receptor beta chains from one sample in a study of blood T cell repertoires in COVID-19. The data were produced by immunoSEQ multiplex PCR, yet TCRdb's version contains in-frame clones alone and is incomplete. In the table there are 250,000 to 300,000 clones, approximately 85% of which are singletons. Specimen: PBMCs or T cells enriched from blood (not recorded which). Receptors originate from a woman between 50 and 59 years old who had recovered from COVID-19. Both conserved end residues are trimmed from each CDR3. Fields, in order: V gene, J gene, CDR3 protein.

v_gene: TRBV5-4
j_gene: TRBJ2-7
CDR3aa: ASSLGTSGSYEQY

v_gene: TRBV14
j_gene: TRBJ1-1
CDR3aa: ASSQDRGSRRTEAF

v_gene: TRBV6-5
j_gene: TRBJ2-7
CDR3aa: ASRGGGSYEQY

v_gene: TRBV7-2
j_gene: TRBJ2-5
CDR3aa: ASSLGGQGETQY

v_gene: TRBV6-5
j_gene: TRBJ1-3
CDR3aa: ASRRGSGNTIY

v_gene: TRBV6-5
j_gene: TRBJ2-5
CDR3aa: ASSYILSRETQY

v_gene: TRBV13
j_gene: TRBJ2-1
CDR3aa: ASSLLQQGVGGEQF

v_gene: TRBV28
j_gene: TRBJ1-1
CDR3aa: ASSLDSLNTEAF

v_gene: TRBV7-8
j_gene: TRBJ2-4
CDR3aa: ASSLWLTGTGLSKNIQY

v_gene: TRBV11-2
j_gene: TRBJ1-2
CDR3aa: ASSISTGPVYGYT

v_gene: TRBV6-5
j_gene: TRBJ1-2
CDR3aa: ASSRYSGGGEGYT